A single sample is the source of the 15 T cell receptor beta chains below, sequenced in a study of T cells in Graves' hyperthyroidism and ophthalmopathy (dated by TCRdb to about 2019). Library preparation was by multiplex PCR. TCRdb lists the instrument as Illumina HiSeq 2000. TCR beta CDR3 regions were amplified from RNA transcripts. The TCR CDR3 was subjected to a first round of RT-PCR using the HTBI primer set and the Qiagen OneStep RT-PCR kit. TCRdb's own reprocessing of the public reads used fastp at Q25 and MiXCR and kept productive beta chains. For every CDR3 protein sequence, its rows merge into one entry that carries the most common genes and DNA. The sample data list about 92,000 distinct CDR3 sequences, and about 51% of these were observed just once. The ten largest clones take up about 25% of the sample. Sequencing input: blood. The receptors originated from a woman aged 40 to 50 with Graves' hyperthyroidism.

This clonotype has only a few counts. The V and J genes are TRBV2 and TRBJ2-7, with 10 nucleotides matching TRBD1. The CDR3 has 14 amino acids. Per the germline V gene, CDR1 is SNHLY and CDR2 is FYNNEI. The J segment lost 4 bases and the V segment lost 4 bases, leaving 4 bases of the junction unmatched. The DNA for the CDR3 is TGTGCCAGCAGTGCTGGACAGGGGGTGTACGAGCAGTACTTC. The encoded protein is CASSAGQGVYEQYF.

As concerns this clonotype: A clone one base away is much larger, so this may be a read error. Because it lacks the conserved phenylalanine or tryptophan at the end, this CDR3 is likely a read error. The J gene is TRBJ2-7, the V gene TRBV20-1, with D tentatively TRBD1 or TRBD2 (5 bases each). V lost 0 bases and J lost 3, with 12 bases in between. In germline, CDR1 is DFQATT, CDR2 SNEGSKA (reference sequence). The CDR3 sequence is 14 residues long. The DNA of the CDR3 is TGCAGTGCTAGAGATATAAAGGGACGCTACGAGCAGTACTCC. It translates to CSARDIKGRYEQYS.

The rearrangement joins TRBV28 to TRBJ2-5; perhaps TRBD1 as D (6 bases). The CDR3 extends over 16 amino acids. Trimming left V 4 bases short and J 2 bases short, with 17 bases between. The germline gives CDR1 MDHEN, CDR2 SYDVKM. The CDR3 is CASSWTSDSPQETQYF. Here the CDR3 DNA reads TGTGCCAGCAGTTGGACCTCGGACAGTCCTCAAGAGACCCAGTACTTC.

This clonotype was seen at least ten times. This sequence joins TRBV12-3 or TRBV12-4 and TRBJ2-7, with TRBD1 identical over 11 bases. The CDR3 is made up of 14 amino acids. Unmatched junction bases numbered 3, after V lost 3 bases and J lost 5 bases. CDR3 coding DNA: TGTGCCAGCAGTTTTGGACAGGGGGCCCACGAGCAGTACTTC. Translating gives CASSFGQGAHEQYF.

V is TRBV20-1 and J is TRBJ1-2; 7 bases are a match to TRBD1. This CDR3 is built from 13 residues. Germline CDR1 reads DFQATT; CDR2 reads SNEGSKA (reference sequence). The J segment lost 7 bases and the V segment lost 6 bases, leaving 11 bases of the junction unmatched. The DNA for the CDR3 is TGCAGTGCCATCGTACAGGGGCCATTTGGCTACACCTTC. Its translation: CSAIVQGPFGYTF.

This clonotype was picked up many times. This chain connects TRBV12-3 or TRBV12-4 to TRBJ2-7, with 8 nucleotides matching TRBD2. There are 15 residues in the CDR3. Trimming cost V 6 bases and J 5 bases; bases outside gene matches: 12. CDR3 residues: CASSWRGGRLNEQYF. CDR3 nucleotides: TGTGCCAGCAGCTGGAGGGGCGGGAGGCTAAACGAGCAGTACTTC.

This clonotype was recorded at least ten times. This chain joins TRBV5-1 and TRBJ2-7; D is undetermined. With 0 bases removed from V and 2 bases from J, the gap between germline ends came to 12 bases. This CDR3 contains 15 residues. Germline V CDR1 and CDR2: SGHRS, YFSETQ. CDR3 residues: CASSLEVYGAYEQYF. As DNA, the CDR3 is TGCGCCAGCAGCTTGGAGGTGTATGGAGCCTACGAGCAGTACTTC.

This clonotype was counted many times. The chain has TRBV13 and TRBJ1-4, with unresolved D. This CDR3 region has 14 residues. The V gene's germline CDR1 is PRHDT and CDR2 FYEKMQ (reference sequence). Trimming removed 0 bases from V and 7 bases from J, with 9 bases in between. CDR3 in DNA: TGTGCCAGCAGCTTAGGGGTGATGAGTGAAAAACTGTTTTTT. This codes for CASSLGVMSEKLFF.

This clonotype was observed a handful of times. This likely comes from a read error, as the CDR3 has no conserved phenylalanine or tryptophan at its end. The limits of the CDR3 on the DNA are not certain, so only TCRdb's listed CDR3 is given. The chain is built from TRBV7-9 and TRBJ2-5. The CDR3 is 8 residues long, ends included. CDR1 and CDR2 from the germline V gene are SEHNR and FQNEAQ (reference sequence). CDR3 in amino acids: CASSLAGG.

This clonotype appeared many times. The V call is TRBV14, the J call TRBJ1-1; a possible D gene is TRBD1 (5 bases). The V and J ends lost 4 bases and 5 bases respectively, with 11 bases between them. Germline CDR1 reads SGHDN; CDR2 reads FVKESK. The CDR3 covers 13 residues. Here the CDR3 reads CASSLGAWTEAFF. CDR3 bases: TGTGCCAGCAGCCTAGGGGCTTGGACTGAAGCTTTCTTT.

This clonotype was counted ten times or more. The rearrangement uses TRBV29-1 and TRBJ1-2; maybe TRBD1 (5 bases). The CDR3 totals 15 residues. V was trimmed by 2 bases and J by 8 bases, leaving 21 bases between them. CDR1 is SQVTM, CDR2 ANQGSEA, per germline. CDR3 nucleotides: TGCAGCGTTGAAATAATGGTCCAGGGCTTAGGAGGCTACACCTTC. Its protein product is CSVEIMVQGLGGYTF.

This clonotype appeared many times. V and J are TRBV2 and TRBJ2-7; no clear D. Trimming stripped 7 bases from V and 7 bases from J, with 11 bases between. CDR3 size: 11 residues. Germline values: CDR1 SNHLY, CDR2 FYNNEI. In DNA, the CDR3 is TGTGCCAGCACGGGCGGAGTAGAGCAGTACTTC. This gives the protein CASTGGVEQYF.

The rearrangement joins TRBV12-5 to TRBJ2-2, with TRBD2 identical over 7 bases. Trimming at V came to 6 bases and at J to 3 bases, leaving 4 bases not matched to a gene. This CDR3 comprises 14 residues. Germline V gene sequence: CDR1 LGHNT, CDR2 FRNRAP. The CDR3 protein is CASGLAQDTGELFF. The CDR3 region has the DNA TGTGCTAGTGGACTAGCGCAGGACACCGGGGAGCTGTTTTTT.

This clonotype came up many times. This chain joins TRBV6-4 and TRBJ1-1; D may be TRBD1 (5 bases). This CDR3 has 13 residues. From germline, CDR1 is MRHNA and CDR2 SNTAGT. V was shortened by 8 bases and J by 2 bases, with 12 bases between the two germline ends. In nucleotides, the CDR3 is TGTGCCAGCCGGGCCAGGGACAACACTGAAGCTTTCTTT. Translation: CASRARDNTEAFF.

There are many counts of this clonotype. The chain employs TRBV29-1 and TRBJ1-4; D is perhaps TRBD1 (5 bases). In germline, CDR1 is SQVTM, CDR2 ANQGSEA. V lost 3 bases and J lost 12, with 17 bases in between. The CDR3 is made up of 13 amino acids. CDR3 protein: CSVEGRPWGELFF. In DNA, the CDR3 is TGCAGCGTTGAGGGCCGGCCATGGGGGGAACTGTTTTTT.